One sample yielded the 2 T cell receptor beta chains listed below, sequenced in a study of naive and memory T cell subsets. TCR cDNA received a 3' ligated oligonucleotide that carried a UMI. Amplification of ligated cDNA took four PCR rounds with SP2 and nested alpha and beta constant primers. TCRdb called the 5' RACE reads again in MiXCR, with one record for every CDR3 protein. Of approximately 58,000 distinct CDR3 sequences in the sample, around 7.3% were seen once. The source is a male donor in good health.

This clonotype was counted only a few times. The chain has TRBV11-2 and TRBJ2-5; perhaps TRBD2 as D (6 bases). Germline CDR1 and CDR2: SGHAT and FQNNGV. The CDR3 contains 15 residues. V lost 1 base and J 2 bases, leaving 11 bases between the germline ends. CDR3 residues: CASSLGFGTQETQYF. For the CDR3, the DNA is TGTGCCAGCAGCTTAGGCTTTGGGACTCAAGAGACCCAGTACTTC.

This clonotype showed up many times. The J gene is TRBJ2-1, the V gene TRBV6-1; 7 nucleotides agree with TRBD2. V was clipped by 1 base and J by 0 bases; unmatched bases: 3. CDR3 length: 16 residues. Germline CDR1 is MNHNS and CDR2 is SASEGT. The CDR3 DNA reads TGTGCCAGCAGTGAAGTAGCGGGCCTCTCCTACAATGAGCAGTTCTTC. It codes for CASSEVAGLSYNEQFF.